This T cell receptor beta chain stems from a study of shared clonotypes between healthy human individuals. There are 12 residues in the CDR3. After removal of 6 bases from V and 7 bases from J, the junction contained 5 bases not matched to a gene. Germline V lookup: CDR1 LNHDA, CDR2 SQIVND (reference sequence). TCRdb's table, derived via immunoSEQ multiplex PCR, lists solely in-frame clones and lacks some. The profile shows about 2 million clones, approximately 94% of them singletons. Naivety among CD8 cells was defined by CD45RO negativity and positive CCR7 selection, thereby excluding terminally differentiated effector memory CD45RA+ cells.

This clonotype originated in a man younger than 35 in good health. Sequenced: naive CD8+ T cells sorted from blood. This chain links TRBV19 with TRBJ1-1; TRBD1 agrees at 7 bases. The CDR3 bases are TGTGCCAGTAGACAGGGGTCCCTTGAAGCTTTCTTT. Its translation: CASRQGSLEAFF.